This is a list of T cell receptor beta chains from one sample in a study of T cell changes during pregnancy in multiple sclerosis. The protocol was immunoSEQ multiplex PCR, while the TCRdb copy is restricted to in-frame clones and leaves out a portion. The data show approximately 130,000 clones, with 95% to 98% seen just once and about 0.45% held by the top ten. Specimen: peripheral blood, collected after pregnancy. The receptor set was obtained from a female donor with multiple sclerosis, enrolled in a pregnancy study. Each CDR3 is given with its conserved first and last residue. D genes are given only for firm matches. Clone size is shown for a subset of rows, as once, few, many or a class of expanded clone.

clone_size	d_call	j_call	v_call	cdr3_aa	cdr3_nt
.	.	TRBJ2-5	TRBV27	CASSRWGSAQETQYF	TGTGCCAGCAGTCGCTGGGGCTCGGCTCAAGAGACCCAGTACTTC
.	TRBD2	TRBJ2-2	TRBV27	CASSPGTSGSSLGTGELFF	TGTGCCAGCAGTCCCGGGACTAGCGGGAGTTCTTTGGGGACCGGGGAGCTGTTTTTT
.	.	TRBJ1-1	TRBV28	CATSILMNTEAFF	TGTGCCACCTCAATACTCATGAACACTGAAGCTTTCTTT
once	.	TRBJ2-2	TRBV2	CASSDRTNTGELFF	TGTGCCAGCAGTGACAGAACAAACACCGGGGAGCTGTTTTTT
.	TRBD2	TRBJ2-2	TRBV6-4	CASSDSREKTSGESNTGELFF	TGTGCCAGCAGTGACTCGAGGGAAAAGACTAGCGGGGAGTCGAACACCGGGGAGCTGTTTTTT
.	.	TRBJ2-7	TRBV19	CASSTQGYEQYF	TGTGCCAGTAGCACCCAGGGCTACGAGCAGTACTTC
.	TRBD1	TRBJ1-4	TRBV16	CASSHPTGTGEKLFF	TGTGCCAGCAGCCATCCGACAGGGACGGGTGAAAAACTGTTTTTT
once	.	TRBJ2-7	TRBV2	CASSDRYRTYEQYF	TGTGCCAGCAGCGACAGGTACCGGACGTACGAGCAGTACTTC
.	.	TRBJ1-2	TRBV29-1	CSVHDRPLNYGYTF	TGCAGCGTACACGACAGGCCCCTTAACTATGGCTACACCTTC
.	.	TRBJ2-7	TRBV11-3	CASSIDLALAEQYF	TGTGCCAGCAGCATCGATCTAGCTCTTGCCGAGCAGTACTTC
.	TRBD2	TRBJ2-1	TRBV15	CATSGGKRERSFF	TGTGCCACCAGCGGGGGGAAGCGGGAGAGGTCGTTCTTC
.	.	TRBJ2-3	TRBV15	CATSRVYPTDTQYF	TGTGCCACCAGCAGAGTCTACCCCACAGATACGCAGTATTTT
.	TRBD1	TRBJ2-7	TRBV6-1	CASSETGAFYEQYF	TGTGCCAGCAGTGAGACAGGGGCGTTCTACGAGCAGTACTTC
.	TRBD1	TRBJ2-7	TRBV4-1	CASSQDVRTGTYEQYF	TGCGCCAGCAGCCAAGATGTTAGGACAGGGACCTACGAGCAGTACTTC
.	.	TRBJ2-7	TRBV7-2	CASSLLPGDAYEQYF	TGTGCCAGCAGCTTACTCCCAGGGGACGCCTACGAGCAGTACTTC
.	.	TRBJ1-1	TRBV2	CASTGREGRTEAFF	TGTGCCAGCACAGGGCGGGAAGGTCGAACTGAAGCTTTCTTT
.	TRBD1	TRBJ1-4	TRBV5-6	CASSRRDRVPNEKLFF	TGTGCCAGCAGCCGACGGGACAGGGTCCCTAATGAAAAACTGTTTTTT
.	.	TRBJ2-2	TRBV27	CASSVGLAPGELFF	TGTGCCAGCAGTGTCGGGCTAGCGCCCGGGGAGCTGTTTTTT
.	TRBD2	TRBJ2-7	TRBV7-2	CASSLGLAGVEQYF	TGTGCCAGCAGCCTCGGACTAGCGGGAGTGGAGCAGTACTTC
.	.	TRBJ1-1	TRBV30	CAWTEGLYTEAFF	TGTGCCTGGACGGAGGGTCTCTACACTGAAGCTTTCTTT
.	TRBD1	TRBJ1-1	TRBV6-5	CASSSPRQGMNTEAFF	TGTGCCAGCAGTTCCCCGCGACAGGGAATGAACACTGAAGCTTTCTTT
.	.	TRBJ2-3	TRBV12-5	CASGRSSTGRDTQYF	TGTGCTAGTGGTCGTAGCTCAACAGGGAGAGATACGCAGTATTTT
.	.	TRBJ2-7	TRBV6-1	CASSEAQQGAYEQYF	TGTGCCAGCAGTGAGGCCCAACAGGGAGCCTACGAGCAGTACTTC
.	.	TRBJ1-2	TRBV5-8	CASSRFGGSGGYTF	TGTGCCAGCAGCCGCTTTGGGGGCTCGGGTGGCTACACCTTC
.	.	TRBJ2-7	TRBV30	CAWSELAGEQYF	TGTGCCTGGAGTGAACTAGCAGGCGAGCAGTACTTC
.	.	TRBJ2-2	TRBV2	CASSPLASNTGELFF	TGTGCCAGCAGTCCTCTAGCCTCGAACACCGGGGAGCTGTTTTTT
.	.	TRBJ2-6	TRBV11-2	CASSSFTGANVLTF	TGTGCCAGCAGCTCTTTTACTGGGGCCAACGTCCTGACTTTC
once	TRBD1	TRBJ1-2	TRBV28	CASKTGTGGGRRYGYTF	TGTGCCAGCAAAACCGGGACAGGTGGAGGTAGAAGGTATGGCTACACCTTC
.	TRBD2	TRBJ2-3	TRBV9	CASGMGLAGTGTDTQYF	TGTGCCAGCGGAATGGGACTAGCGGGTACCGGCACAGATACGCAGTATTTT
once	.	TRBJ1-2	TRBV5-1	CASSTGPAAYGYTF	TGCGCCAGCAGCACCGGTCCCGCCGCCTATGGCTACACCTTC
.	TRBD1	TRBJ2-7	TRBV5-1	CASSSDRGYEQYF	TGCGCCAGCAGCTCAGACAGGGGCTACGAGCAGTACTTC
.	.	TRBJ2-7	TRBV19	CASSVFGLANSYEQYF	TGTGCCAGTAGTGTTTTTGGGCTAGCGAACTCCTACGAGCAGTACTTC
.	.	TRBJ2-5	TRBV6-5	CASSYGPTVETQYF	TGTGCCAGCAGTTACGGACCGACAGTCGAGACCCAGTACTTC